This TCR beta chain was obtained from a study of shared clonotypes between healthy human individuals. About the research overall: CD8 memory received one plate per donor, CD8 naive two, CD4 memory three and CD4 naive three.

Looked up from germline, CDR1 is MDHEN and CDR2 is SYDVKM. The CDR3 sequence is 13 residues long. J was trimmed by 4 bases and V by 5 bases; bases with no gene match: 3. CD45RA+ naive and CD45RA-negative memory subsets were separated from CD4+ cells. With respect to this clone: Its matching antigen is unknown. Other DNA sequences in the same sample also yield this CDR3.

General observations from the study: A generally larger estimated richness was seen in naive subsets than in memory subsets. Of the naive CD4 clonotypes, roughly 5.5% were shared across a few donors.

Data came from immunoSEQ multiplex PCR; TCRdb stores just in-frame clones and leaves some out. The table has over 2 million clones, over 85% seen once. The V and J genes are TRBV28 and TRBJ1-2, with 8 nucleotides matching TRBD1. The TCR comes from a young man in good health. The sequenced sample was naive CD4+ T cells sorted from blood. Subset given: CD45RA+ positively selected. CDR3 nucleotides: TGTGCCAGCAGTCCAGGGGGCCGCTATGGCTACACCTTC. This gives the protein CASSPGGRYGYTF.